This T cell receptor (beta chain) appears in the sequencing data of a study of blood T cell repertoires in COVID-19. Across the study: Acute-phase and convalescent COVID-19 samples originated in the United States, Italy and Spain. From T cells, B-cell-depleted T cells, or PBMCs came the material, which was cDNA or gDNA.

Allocation to cohorts depended on clinical history reported by the participants. Trimming removed 0 bases at V and 5 bases at J, with 17 bases between. The CDR3 runs to 16 residues. Germline V CDR1 and CDR2: SGHRS, YFSETQ. Authors' data handling: Reference gene primer amplification in the assay estimated nucleated cell counts. Sequencing was performed with immunoSEQ multiplex PCR; in TCRdb, only in-frame clones are kept and a portion is missing. That table supplies the V and J calls and clone size; D and trimming were determined from the DNA. Seen here are 350,000 to 400,000 clones, around nine tenths observed once, and the top ten hold 1.5% to 2%.

The chain recombines TRBV5-1 with TRBJ2-5; D is possibly TRBD1 (5 bases). Sample: PBMCs or T cells enriched from blood (not recorded which). The TCR originated in a young woman who had recovered from COVID-19. CDR3 nucleotide sequence: TGCGCCAGCAGCTTGGCCGCGGCAGGGTCTTTGGAGACCCAGTACTTC. Translating it yields CASSLAAAGSLETQYF.